These 28 T cell receptor beta chains came from one sample sequenced in a study of T-cell memory formation after mild COVID-19. TCRdb independently ran MiXCR on the 5' RACE reads; one entry per CDR3 protein. In the table there are hundreds of thousands of distinct CDR3 sequences, 15% to 17% of which are singletons. Sequencing was performed on PBMCs or a T cell subset sorted from them (not recorded which). All receptors derive from an adult woman who had mild COVID-19 (a few samples of this study predate the infection). Cell type and time point are not known.

The chain uses TRBV7-8 and TRBJ2-6; D is possibly TRBD2 (6 bases). The CDR3 covers 16 residues. V was cut by 4 bases and J by 0 bases, with 10 bases left in between. Germline CDR1 and CDR2: SGHVS and FQNEAQ. The CDR3 coding sequence is TGTGCCAGCAGCTCGAGGGACTTCTCTGGGGCCAACGTCCTGACTTTC. Translated: CASSSRDFSGANVLTF.

The rearrangement joins TRBV20-1 to TRBJ1-2; D is undetermined. Germline V gene data show CDR1 as DFQATT and CDR2 as SNEGSKA (reference sequence). There are 13 residues in the CDR3. Trimming cost V 4 bases and J 5 bases, with 14 bases left between them. CDR3 loop: CSAKVPPLYGYTF. The CDR3 DNA reads as TGCAGTGCTAAGGTCCCTCCCTTGTATGGCTACACCTTC.

This clonotype was seen a few times. The chain carries TRBV29-1 and TRBJ2-1; D unclear. V dropped 6 bases and J dropped 5 bases, with 17 bases sitting between them. Per the germline V gene, CDR1 is SQVTM and CDR2 is ANQGSEA. This CDR3 contains 14 residues. The CDR3 spells CSVKNNQDHNEQFF. CDR3 nucleotide sequence: TGCAGCGTCAAAAACAACCAGGACCACAATGAGCAGTTCTTC.

The chain is built from TRBV6-1 and TRBJ2-7; 12 bases align to TRBD1. Looked up from germline, CDR1 is MNHNS and CDR2 is SASEGT. V lost 6 bases and J lost 5; bases outside the gene matches: 11. This CDR3 has 16 amino acids. The CDR3 region has the DNA TGTGCCAGCAGCGACCCCGGGACAGGGGGCTTCCACGAGCAGTACTTC. Translating it yields CASSDPGTGGFHEQYF.

The chain uses TRBV29-1 and TRBJ2-7; 10 nucleotides align to TRBD1. Looked up from germline, CDR1 is SQVTM and CDR2 is ANQGSEA. CDR3 length: 13 amino acids. V dropped 4 bases and J dropped 4; count of bases not matched to a gene: 4. The CDR3 DNA reads TGCAGCGTTGGTGGACAGGGGGTGTACGAGCAGTACTTC. The encoded protein is CSVGGQGVYEQYF.

This clonotype occurred a few times. The rearrangement joins TRBV12-3 or TRBV12-4 to TRBJ1-2, with TRBD1 identical over 8 bases. The junction had 6 bases not matched to a gene; V was cut back by 2 bases and J by 4 bases. This CDR3 comprises 15 residues. As DNA, the CDR3 is TGTGCCAGCAGTTTATATGACAGGGGCTCCTATGGCTACACCTTC. Its translation is CASSLYDRGSYGYTF.

This clonotype was seen a few times. The CDR3 region is CASSLRRGRTDTQYF. In DNA form, the CDR3 reads TGCGCCAGCAGCTTGAGGCGGGGACGGACAGATACGCAGTATTTT. The chain couples TRBV5-1 to TRBJ2-3, with a weak D call TRBD2 (6 bases). This CDR3 has 15 amino acids. V was clipped by 1 base and J by 3 bases, with 12 bases between them. Germline V gene data show CDR1 as SGHRS and CDR2 as YFSETQ.

In its sample, this clonotype was seen a few times. J is TRBJ1-5 and V is TRBV20-1, with no clear D. V lost 3 bases and J lost 3, with 15 bases in between. The CDR3 length is 15 residues. The germline CDR1 and CDR2 sequences are DFQATT and SNEGSKA (reference sequence). CDR3 residues: CSAREQKGNNQPQHF. The CDR3 coding sequence is TGCAGTGCTAGGGAGCAGAAGGGTAACAATCAGCCCCAGCATTTT.

The rearrangement uses TRBV7-2 and TRBJ1-2; 7 positions agree with TRBD1. V dropped 5 bases and J dropped 4; count of bases not matched to a gene: 13. Per the germline V gene, CDR1 is SGHTA and CDR2 is FQGNSA. The CDR3 length is 16 residues. This CDR3 reads CASSPRQGGKSYGYTF. CDR3 bases: TGTGCCAGCAGCCCCAGACAGGGAGGGAAGAGCTATGGCTACACCTTC.

CDR3 sequence reads: CASSQEGRGWDTGELFF. In nucleotides, the CDR3 is TGTGCCAGCAGCCAAGAAGGAAGGGGGTGGGACACCGGGGAGCTGTTTTTT. The chain has TRBV4-2 and TRBJ2-2; weak D call: TRBD1 (6 bases). In germline, CDR1 is LGHNA, CDR2 YNFKEQ. The CDR3 is 17 residues long. Between the trimmed V and J ends, which lost 0 bases and 3 bases, there was a span of 14 bases.

This clonotype appeared a few times. V and J are TRBV10-3 and TRBJ2-7, with D perhaps matching TRBD1 or TRBD2 (6 bases each). Germline CDR1 and CDR2: ENHRY and SYGVKD. The CDR3 length is 13 residues. Trimming removed 6 bases at V and 5 bases at J, with 14 bases between. The CDR3 DNA follows: TGTGCCATCAGCCCAACGAGGGGGGACGAGCAGTACTTC. Encoded protein: CAISPTRGDEQYF.

The chain recombines TRBV19 with TRBJ2-5, with a weak D call TRBD2 (6 bases). V shed 5 bases and J shed 5 bases, with 18 bases lying between them. The CDR3 has 15 residues. Germline assignment: CDR1 LNHDA and CDR2 SQIVND (reference sequence). The CDR3 here is CASSVSGKGEETQYF. CDR3 DNA sequence: TGTGCCAGTAGTGTTAGCGGAAAAGGGGAGGAGACCCAGTACTTC.

The V and J genes are TRBV20-1 and TRBJ1-5; no firm D call. Germline lookup yields CDR1 DFQATT and CDR2 SNEGSKA (reference sequence). V was cut by 2 bases and J by 6 bases, with 11 bases left in between. This CDR3 spans 13 amino acids. CDR3 nucleotides: TGCAGTGCTAGACCTGGGAAAAGTCAGCCCCAGCATTTT. Its translation: CSARPGKSQPQHF.

This clonotype was seen more than once but under ten times. The chain is built from TRBV20-1 and TRBJ1-2; D is unclear. The CDR3 extends over 14 amino acids. V lost 5 bases and J 5 bases, leaving 18 bases between the germline ends. Germline V CDR1 and CDR2: DFQATT, SNEGSKA (reference sequence). The CDR3 DNA follows: TGCAGTGCTCAAGGAGCGATGTTGGGGTATGGCTACACCTTC. This translates into CSAQGAMLGYGYTF.

This clonotype was observed a few times. The V and J genes are TRBV24-1 and TRBJ1-1, with D unresolved. Germline CDR1 is KGHDR and CDR2 is SFDVKD. The CDR3 spans 13 residues. Trimming stripped 3 bases from V and 0 bases from J, with 4 bases between. The CDR3 nucleotides read TGTGCCACCAGTGATGGCATGAACACTGAAGCTTTCTTT. Encoded protein: CATSDGMNTEAFF.

The CDR3 region is CAWRTQGNQPQHF. The DNA of the CDR3 is TGTGCCTGGAGGACGCAGGGGAATCAGCCCCAGCATTTT. The chain carries TRBV30 and TRBJ1-5, with D possibly matching TRBD1 (6 bases). Between the trimmed V and J ends, which lost 3 bases and 4 bases, there was a span of 10 bases. The CDR3 runs to 13 residues. Germline values: CDR1 GTSNPN, CDR2 SVGIG (reference sequence).

This clonotype was observed a few times. The V gene is TRBV4-1, the J gene TRBJ2-7, with 7 bases that match TRBD1. The CDR3 totals 15 residues. J lost 3 bases, V lost 4 bases, and 9 bases had no gene match. Germline CDR1 and CDR2: MGHRA and YSYEKL. The CDR3 bases are TGCGCCAGCAGCCCGCCGGGACAGACCCTCTACGAGCAGTACTTC. As protein: CASSPPGQTLYEQYF.

This clonotype was recorded many times. V and J are TRBV19 and TRBJ2-3; TRBD2 is a possible D gene (5 bases). The CDR3 covers 14 residues. V lost 0 bases, J lost 4 bases, and 8 bases lay in between. Germline V gene data show CDR1 as LNHDA and CDR2 as SQIVND (reference sequence). CDR3 protein: CASSIEGRSDTQYF. The CDR3 nucleotides read TGTGCCAGTAGTATAGAAGGGAGATCAGATACGCAGTATTTT.

This clonotype was counted at least ten times. J is TRBJ2-1 and V is TRBV9, with D possibly matching TRBD2 (5 bases). The ends were cut back, 2 bases at V and 0 bases at J, with 9 bases in the middle. The CDR3 spans 15 residues. The germline V gene encodes CDR1 SGDLS and CDR2 YYNGEE. The CDR3 here is CASSVVGSSYNEQFF. CDR3 coding DNA: TGTGCCAGCAGCGTGGTGGGGAGCTCCTACAATGAGCAGTTCTTC.

The chain links TRBV7-9 to TRBJ1-4; D is ambiguous. Trimming shortened V by 5 bases and J by 4 bases, and 14 bases separated the two germline ends. CDR1 and CDR2 from the germline V gene are SEHNR and FQNEAQ (reference sequence). There are 15 residues in the CDR3. The CDR3 sequence: CASSPWTASNEKLFF. The CDR3 coding sequence is TGTGCCAGCAGCCCTTGGACGGCAAGTAATGAAAAACTGTTTTTT.

The chain is built from TRBV7-9 and TRBJ1-2; 9 bases are shared with TRBD1. This CDR3 comprises 12 residues. The J segment lost 6 bases and the V segment lost 5 bases, leaving 1 base of the junction unmatched. Germline CDR1 SEHNR, CDR2 FQNEAQ (reference sequence). The CDR3 region is CASSRQGDGYTF. The CDR3 DNA follows: TGTGCCAGCAGCCGACAGGGGGATGGCTACACCTTC. Full variable domain (remainder filled in from reference TRBV7-9 and TRBJ1-2): DTGVSQNPRHKITKRGQNVTFRCDPISEHNRLYWYRQTLGQGPEFLTYFQNEAQLEKSRLLSDRFSAERPKGSFSTLEIQRTEQGDSAMYLCASSRQGDGYTFGSGTRLTVV.

The gene calls are TRBV12-3 or TRBV12-4 and TRBJ1-3; possible D gene TRBD1, 5 bases. The V end was cut by 4 bases, the J end by 0 bases, with 7 bases between. This CDR3 comprises 14 residues. This chain's CDR3 is CASSYDSSGNTIYF. Here the CDR3 DNA reads TGTGCCAGCAGTTACGACAGCTCTGGAAACACCATATATTTT.

This clonotype came up many times. The rearrangement joins TRBV7-9 to TRBJ2-2, with unresolved D. V was trimmed by 2 bases and J by 1 base, leaving 2 bases between them. The CDR3 loop spans 13 amino acids. Germline lookup yields CDR1 SEHNR and CDR2 FQNEAQ (reference sequence). The DNA of the CDR3 is TGTGCCAGCAGCTTATTGAACACCGGGGAGCTGTTTTTT. This encodes CASSLLNTGELFF.

There are many counts of this clonotype. The V gene is TRBV4-2, the J gene TRBJ2-5, with 9 bases identical to TRBD2. The CDR3 length is 17 residues. Germline V CDR1 and CDR2: LGHNA, YNFKEQ. V shed 0 bases and J 5 bases; nucleotides not matched to a gene: 10. CDR3 nucleotides: TGTGCCAGCAGCCAAGAGGTCGGCGGGGGGGGCCTGGAGACCCAGTACTTC. Protein product: CASSQEVGGGGLETQYF.

This clonotype was detected only a few times. V and J are TRBV7-2 and TRBJ1-6; no clear D gene. The germline V gene has CDR1 SGHTA and CDR2 FQGNSA. The CDR3 consists of 15 residues. V gave up 4 bases and J gave up 11 bases, with 18 bases separating them. CDR3 amino acids: CASSSASRVVAPLHF. CDR3 nucleotide sequence: TGTGCCAGCAGCTCCGCATCGAGAGTTGTGGCACCCCTCCACTTT.

This chain uses TRBV3-1 with TRBJ1-2, with TRBD1 identical over 10 bases. CDR1 is LGHDT and CDR2 is YNNKEL in the germline V gene (reference sequence). This CDR3 is built from 19 residues. V was pared by 5 bases and J by 2 bases, with 17 bases of the junction left unmatched. The CDR3 sequence is CASSEKGGQGPSTNYGYTF. The CDR3 DNA reads as TGTGCCAGCAGCGAAAAAGGGGGACAGGGGCCCTCTACAAACTATGGCTACACCTTC.

CDR3 loop: CASRNRGGQPQHF. The CDR3 coding sequence is TGTGCCAGCCGGAACAGGGGGGGCCAGCCCCAGCATTTT. The V gene is TRBV6-2 or TRBV6-3, the J gene TRBJ1-5; 8 positions agree with TRBD1. Germline trimming cut 8 bases from V and 7 bases from J; bases unmatched to any gene: 7. CDR3 length: 13 amino acids. Germline CDR1 and CDR2: MNHEY and SVGEGT.

This clonotype was picked up a small number of times. In DNA, the CDR3 is TGTGCCAGCAGCTTAGCCCTAGCGGACGAGCAGTACTTC. Its protein product is CASSLALADEQYF. V is TRBV7-8 and J is TRBJ2-7; TRBD2 aligns across 7 bases. Germline CDR1 is SGHVS and CDR2 is FQNEAQ. V dropped 0 bases and J dropped 5; count of bases not matched to a gene: 1. The CDR3 has 13 residues.